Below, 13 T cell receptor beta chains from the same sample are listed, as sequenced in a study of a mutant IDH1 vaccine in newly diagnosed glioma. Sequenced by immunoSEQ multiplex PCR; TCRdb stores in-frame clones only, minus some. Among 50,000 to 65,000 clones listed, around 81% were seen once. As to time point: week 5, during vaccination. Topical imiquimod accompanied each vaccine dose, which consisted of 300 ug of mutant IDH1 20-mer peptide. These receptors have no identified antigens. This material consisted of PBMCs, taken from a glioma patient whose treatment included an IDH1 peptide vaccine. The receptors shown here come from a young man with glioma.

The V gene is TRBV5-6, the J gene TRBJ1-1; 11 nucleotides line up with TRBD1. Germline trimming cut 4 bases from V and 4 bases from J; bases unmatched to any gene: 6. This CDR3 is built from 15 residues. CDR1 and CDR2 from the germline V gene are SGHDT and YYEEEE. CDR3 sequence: CASSLGTGGVTEAFF. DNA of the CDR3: TGTGCCAGCAGCCTGGGGACAGGGGGGGTCACTGAAGCTTTCTTT.

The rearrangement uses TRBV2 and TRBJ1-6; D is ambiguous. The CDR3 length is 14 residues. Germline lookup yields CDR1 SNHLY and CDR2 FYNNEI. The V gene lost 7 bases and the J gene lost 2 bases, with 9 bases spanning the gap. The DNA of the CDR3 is TGTGCCAGCATAGTAAACACCTATAATTCACCCCTCCACTTT. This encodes CASIVNTYNSPLHF.

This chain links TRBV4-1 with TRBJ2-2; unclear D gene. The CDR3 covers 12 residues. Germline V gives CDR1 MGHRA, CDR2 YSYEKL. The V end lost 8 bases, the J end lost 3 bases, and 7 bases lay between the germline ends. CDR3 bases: TGCGCCAGCGAACACCACACCGGGGAGCTGTTTTTT. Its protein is CASEHHTGELFF.

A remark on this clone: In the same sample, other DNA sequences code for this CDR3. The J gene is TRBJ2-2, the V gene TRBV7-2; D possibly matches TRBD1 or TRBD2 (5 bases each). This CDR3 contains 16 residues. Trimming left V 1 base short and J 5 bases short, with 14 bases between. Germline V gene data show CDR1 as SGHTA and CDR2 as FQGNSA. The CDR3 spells CASSLGPGGLTGELFF. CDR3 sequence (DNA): TGTGCCAGCAGCTTAGGGCCTGGGGGTTTGACCGGGGAGCTGTTTTTT. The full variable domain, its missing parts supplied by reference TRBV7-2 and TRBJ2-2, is GAGVSQSPSNKVTEKGKDVELRCDPISGHTALYWYRQSLGQGLEFLIYFQGNSAPDKSGLPSDRFSAERTGGSVSTLTIQRTQQEDSAVYLCASSLGPGGLTGELFFGEGSRLTVL.

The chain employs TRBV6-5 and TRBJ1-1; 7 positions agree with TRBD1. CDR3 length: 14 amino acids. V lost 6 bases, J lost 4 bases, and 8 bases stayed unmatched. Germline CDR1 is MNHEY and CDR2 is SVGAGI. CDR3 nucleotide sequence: TGTGCCAGCAGGTTGCGGACAGGCGGCACTGAAGCTTTCTTT. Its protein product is CASRLRTGGTEAFF.

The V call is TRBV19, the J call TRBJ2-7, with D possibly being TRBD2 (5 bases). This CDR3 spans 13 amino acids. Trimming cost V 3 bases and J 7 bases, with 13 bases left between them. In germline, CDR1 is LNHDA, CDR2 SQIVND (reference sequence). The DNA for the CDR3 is TGTGCCAGTAGTATGGCCGCGGGCTGGGAGCAGTACTTC. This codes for CASSMAAGWEQYF.

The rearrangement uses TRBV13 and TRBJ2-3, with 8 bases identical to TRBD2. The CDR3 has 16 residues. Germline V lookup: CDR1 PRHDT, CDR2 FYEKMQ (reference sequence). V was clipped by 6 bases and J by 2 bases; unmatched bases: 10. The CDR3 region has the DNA TGTGCCAGCAGATCTACCGGGACTAGAGTCACAGATACGCAGTATTTT. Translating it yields CASRSTGTRVTDTQYF.

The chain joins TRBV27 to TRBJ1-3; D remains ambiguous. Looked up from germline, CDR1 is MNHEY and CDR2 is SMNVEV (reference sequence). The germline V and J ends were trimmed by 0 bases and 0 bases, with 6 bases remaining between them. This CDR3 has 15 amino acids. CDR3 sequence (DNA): TGTGCCAGCAGTTTATCCGCAGTCTCTGGAAACACCATATATTTT. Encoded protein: CASSLSAVSGNTIYF.

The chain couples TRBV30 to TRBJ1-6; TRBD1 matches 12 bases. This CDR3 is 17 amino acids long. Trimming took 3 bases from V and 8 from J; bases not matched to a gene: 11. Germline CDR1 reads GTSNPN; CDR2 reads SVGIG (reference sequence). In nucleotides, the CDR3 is TGTGCCTGGAGCTTCGAGGGACAGGGGGCTGTGGATTCACCCCTCCACTTT. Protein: CAWSFEGQGAVDSPLHF.

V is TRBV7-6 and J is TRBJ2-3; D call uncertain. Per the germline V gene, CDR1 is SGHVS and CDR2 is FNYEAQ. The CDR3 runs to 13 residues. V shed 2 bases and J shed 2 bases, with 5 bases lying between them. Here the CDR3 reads CASSLMATDTQYF. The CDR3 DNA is TGTGCCAGCAGCTTAATGGCCACAGATACGCAGTATTTT.

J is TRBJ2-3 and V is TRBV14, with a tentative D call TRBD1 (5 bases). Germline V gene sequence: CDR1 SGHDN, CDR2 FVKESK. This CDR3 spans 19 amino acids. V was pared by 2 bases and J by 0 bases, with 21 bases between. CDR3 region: CASSQFLVVGQISTDTQYF. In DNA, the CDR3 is TGTGCCAGCAGCCAATTCCTTGTAGTGGGGCAGATAAGCACAGATACGCAGTATTTT.

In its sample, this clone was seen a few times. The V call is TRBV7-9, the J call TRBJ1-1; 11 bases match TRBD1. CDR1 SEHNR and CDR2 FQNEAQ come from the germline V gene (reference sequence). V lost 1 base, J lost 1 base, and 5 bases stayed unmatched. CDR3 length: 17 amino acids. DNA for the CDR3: TGTGCCAGCAGCTTAGGAGGACAGGGGGCCTGGAACACTGAAGCTTTCTTT. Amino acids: CASSLGGQGAWNTEAFF.

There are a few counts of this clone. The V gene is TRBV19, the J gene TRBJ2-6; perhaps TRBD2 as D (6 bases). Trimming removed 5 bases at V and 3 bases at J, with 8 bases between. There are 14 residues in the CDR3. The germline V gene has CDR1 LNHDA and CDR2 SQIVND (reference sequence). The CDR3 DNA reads TGTGCCAGTAGTCGGGACTTTGGGGCCAACGTCCTGACTTTC. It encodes CASSRDFGANVLTF.